The 27 T cell receptor beta chains listed next were all sequenced from one sample in a study of Ad26.COV2.S vaccination and SARS-CoV-2 variants. The treatment: over 15 received Ad26.COV2.S at low or high dose, single or two shots; 5 received placebo; per-sample allocation not given. Day 63 following the first vaccine or placebo injection was when the samples were taken. Clones were read by immunoSEQ multiplex PCR, and TCRdb kept only the in-frame ones, dropping some. The sample carries 400,000 to 450,000 clones, approximately 90% recorded once. Here the sequenced sample was peripheral blood, taken in a trial of Ad26.COV2.S vaccine versus placebo. Source of these receptors: a person aged 18 to 59 who received the Ad26.COV2.S COVID-19 vaccine or a placebo.

This clone was detected only once. The chain recombines TRBV28 with TRBJ1-1; a possible D gene is TRBD1 (6 bases). CDR3 size: 14 residues. The V end lost 6 bases, the J end lost 0 bases, and 11 bases lay between the germline ends. Germline V gene lookup returns CDR1 MDHEN and CDR2 SYDVKM. This CDR3 is CASRAGQMNTEAFF. The CDR3 DNA reads as TGTGCCAGCAGAGCTGGACAGATGAACACTGAAGCTTTCTTT. The full variable domain, its missing parts supplied by reference TRBV28 and TRBJ1-1, is DVKVTQSSRYLVKRTGEKVFLECVQDMDHENMFWYRQDPGLGLRLIYFSYDVKMKEKGDIPEGYSVSREKKERFSLILESASTNQTSMYLCASRAGQMNTEAFFGQGTRLTVV.

The chain uses TRBV7-2 and TRBJ2-3, with D perhaps TRBD1 or TRBD2 (5 bases each). The V end was cut by 8 bases, the J end by 2 bases, with 17 bases between. Germline V gene sequence: CDR1 SGHTA, CDR2 FQGNSA. The CDR3 loop spans 15 amino acids. This chain's CDR3 is CASSEGRAYTDTQYF. For the CDR3, the DNA is TGTGCCAGCTCAGAGGGGCGGGCGTACACAGATACGCAGTATTTT.

The CDR3 is CAWSGDLGGNSPLHF. In DNA form, the CDR3 reads TGTGCCTGGAGTGGGGACCTGGGCGGCAATTCACCCCTCCACTTT. The chain is built from TRBV30 and TRBJ1-6, with D possibly TRBD1 on 5 matching bases. V lost 1 base and J 7 bases, leaving 14 bases between the germline ends. Germline values: CDR1 GTSNPN, CDR2 SVGIG (reference sequence). The CDR3 consists of 15 residues.

This sequence joins TRBV28 and TRBJ2-3; weak D call: TRBD1 (6 bases). The CDR3 runs 16 residues. V shed 4 bases and J shed 0 bases, with 14 bases lying between them. Germline assignment: CDR1 MDHEN and CDR2 SYDVKM. CDR3 DNA: TGTGCCAGCAGTTCGCCCAGGGGCTCTAGCACAGATACGCAGTATTTT. Its translation: CASSSPRGSSTDTQYF.

This clone was observed a handful of times. The CDR3 protein is CSAYDSPGYTF. Written as DNA, the CDR3 is TGCAGTGCTTACGACTCTCCTGGCTACACCTTC. This rearrangement joins TRBV20-1 to TRBJ1-2; D remains ambiguous. This CDR3 region has 11 residues. V shed 5 bases and J shed 7 bases, with 11 bases lying between them. Germline V gene sequence: CDR1 DFQATT, CDR2 SNEGSKA (reference sequence).

The chain links TRBV9 to TRBJ2-7, with 7 bases fitting TRBD1. The CDR3 sequence is 14 residues long. Germline trimming cut 3 bases from V and 3 bases from J; bases unmatched to any gene: 6. CDR1 is SGDLS and CDR2 is YYNGEE in the germline V gene. The CDR3 loop is CASSARDRYYEQYF. In DNA, the CDR3 is TGTGCCAGCAGCGCCCGGGACAGATACTACGAGCAGTACTTC. Drawing the rest from reference TRBV9 and TRBJ2-7, the complete variable domain is DSGVTQTPKHLITATGQRVTLRCSPRSGDLSVYWYQQSLDQGLQFLIQYYNGEERAKGNILERFSAQQFPDLHSELNLSSLELGDSALYFCASSARDRYYEQYFGPGTRLTVT.

CDR3 coding DNA: TGCGCCAGCCGGGGTAGGGAGACCCAGTACTTC. Translated: CASRGRETQYF. The chain has TRBV5-1 and TRBJ2-5, with a possible D match to TRBD2 (5 bases). Germline V gene data show CDR1 as SGHRS and CDR2 as YFSETQ. The ends were cut back, 7 bases at V and 5 bases at J, with 9 bases in the middle. The CDR3 has 11 residues.

The V and J genes are TRBV3-1 (or the pseudogene TRBV3-2) and TRBJ1-2; D gene ambiguous. This CDR3 has 11 amino acids. CDR1 is LGHDT and CDR2 is YNNKEL in the germline V gene (reference sequence). V was trimmed by 1 base and J by 5 bases, leaving 2 bases between them. CDR3 sequence reads: CASSQGYGYTF. In DNA form, the CDR3 reads TGTGCCAGCAGCCAAGGTTATGGCTACACCTTC.

The chain uses TRBV4-2 and TRBJ1-1; D remains ambiguous. The germline V gene has CDR1 LGHNA and CDR2 YNFKEQ. The CDR3 is 13 residues long. The V end lost 1 base, the J end lost 4 bases, and 7 bases lay between the germline ends. The chain's CDR3 is CASSQVGGTEAFF. In DNA, the CDR3 is TGTGCCAGCAGCCAAGTAGGAGGCACTGAAGCTTTCTTT.

This chain joins TRBV7-2 and TRBJ2-7; perhaps TRBD1 as D (5 bases). The CDR3 consists of 14 residues. Trimming pared 5 bases from V and 6 bases from J, leaving 17 bases between. Germline V lookup: CDR1 SGHTA, CDR2 FQGNSA. The CDR3 region has the DNA TGTGCCAGCAGCCAGGGATTTCCTTCTGGCGAGCAGTACTTC. Its protein product is CASSQGFPSGEQYF.

V is TRBV3-1 (or the pseudogene TRBV3-2) and J is TRBJ2-5; possible D gene TRBD2, 5 bases. The CDR3 runs 15 residues. Per germline, CDR1 LGHDT and CDR2 YNNKEL (reference sequence). Trimming removed 4 bases from V and 0 bases from J, with 12 bases in between. The CDR3 sequence: CASSLRGGNQETQYF. Here the CDR3 DNA reads TGTGCCAGCAGCCTCCGCGGAGGAAACCAAGAGACCCAGTACTTC.

The gene calls are TRBV29-1 and TRBJ1-1; no clear D gene. CDR1 is SQVTM, CDR2 ANQGSEA, per germline. The CDR3 runs to 13 residues. The V and J ends lost 5 bases and 3 bases respectively, with 13 bases between them. The CDR3 sequence: CSVLPDGYTEAFF. The DNA for the CDR3 is TGCAGCGTTCTCCCGGACGGCTACACTGAAGCTTTCTTT.

The J gene is TRBJ2-1, the V gene TRBV7-2, with 7 positions matching TRBD1. The CDR3 extends over 17 amino acids. The germline V gene encodes CDR1 SGHTA and CDR2 FQGNSA. V shed 5 bases and J 6 bases; nucleotides not matched to a gene: 16. The CDR3, as DNA: TGTGCCAGCAGCCCTACCGGGGCCACAGGGGTCCGCAATGAGCAGTTCTTC. This sequence encodes CASSPTGATGVRNEQFF.

The table lists this clone with a count of one. This chain links TRBV3-1 (or the pseudogene TRBV3-2) with TRBJ1-1; D is possibly TRBD1 (6 bases). The CDR3 runs 15 residues. With 1 base removed from V and 4 bases from J, the gap between germline ends came to 13 bases. Germline V gene lookup returns CDR1 LGHDT and CDR2 YNNKEL (reference sequence). The CDR3 reads CASSQVGGGLTEAFF. In DNA, the CDR3 is TGTGCCAGCAGCCAAGTGGGAGGGGGTCTCACTGAAGCTTTCTTT.

The DNA for the CDR3 is TGCAGCGTTGTCGGGCGGGATAACACAGATACGCAGTATTTT. Amino acid sequence: CSVVGRDNTDTQYF. The rearrangement uses TRBV29-1 and TRBJ2-3; D is possibly TRBD2 (6 bases). Trimming removed 4 bases from V and 2 bases from J, with 13 bases in between. Germline V lookup: CDR1 SQVTM, CDR2 ANQGSEA. The CDR3 extends over 14 amino acids.

This chain uses TRBV24-1 with TRBJ2-5; perhaps TRBD1 as D (5 bases). V lost 4 bases and J 7 bases, leaving 15 bases between the germline ends. The CDR3 has 14 amino acids. Germline V CDR1 and CDR2: KGHDR, SFDVKD. CDR3 loop: CATSESTAQRTQYF. The CDR3 nucleotides read TGTGCCACCAGTGAGTCGACAGCCCAGAGGACCCAGTACTTC.

The chain employs TRBV6-1 and TRBJ2-5, with D hard to call. V lost 0 bases and J lost 5, with 10 bases in between. From germline, CDR1 is MNHNS and CDR2 SASEGT. The CDR3 extends over 14 amino acids. As DNA, the CDR3 is TGTGCCAGCAGTGAAGCGGAAGCAAGGGAGACCCAGTACTTC. Protein: CASSEAEARETQYF.

The chain couples TRBV2 to TRBJ2-2, with no clear D. This CDR3 is 12 amino acids long. Trimming removed 7 bases at V and 3 bases at J, with 6 bases between. CDR1 is SNHLY and CDR2 is FYNNEI in the germline V gene. In DNA form, the CDR3 reads TGTGCCAGCATGTCCGACACCGGGGAGCTGTTTTTT. Translation: CASMSDTGELFF.

The V and J genes are TRBV10-2 and TRBJ2-1, with D perhaps matching TRBD2 (6 bases). Trimming left V 7 bases short and J 3 bases short, with 22 bases between. Germline-derived CDR1 and CDR2 are WSHSY and SAAADI. The CDR3 runs 17 residues. This CDR3 reads CASIPGSDINYYNEQFF. The DNA of the CDR3 is TGCGCCAGCATCCCCGGGAGCGACATAAATTACTACAATGAGCAGTTCTTC.

The chain is built from TRBV6-5 and TRBJ2-3, with D possibly matching TRBD1 (5 bases). Germline CDR1 reads MNHEY; CDR2 reads SVGAGI. Trimming stripped 2 bases from V and 6 bases from J, with 12 bases between. This CDR3 has 14 residues. DNA of the CDR3: TGTGCCAGCAGTTACCAGCCCAGGGCCGATACGCAGTATTTT. Protein product: CASSYQPRADTQYF.

Turning to this clone: The same CDR3 also results from other DNA sequences found in this sample. J is TRBJ2-7 and V is TRBV5-4; D gene unclear. The ends were cut back, 0 bases at V and 3 bases at J, with 4 bases in the middle. Germline CDR1 reads SGHNT; CDR2 reads YYREEE (reference sequence). The CDR3 is 12 amino acids. This CDR3 is CASSLDGYEQYF. The CDR3 DNA sequence: TGTGCCAGCAGCTTGGACGGCTACGAGCAGTACTTC.

This clone was observed a single time. The V gene is TRBV18, the J gene TRBJ1-2; D remains ambiguous. Germline-derived CDR1 and CDR2 are KGHSH and LQKENI. The CDR3 spans 12 residues. Trimming removed 5 bases from V and 4 bases from J, with 8 bases in between. The CDR3 here is CASSGVGYGYTF. The DNA for the CDR3 is TGTGCCAGCTCAGGGGTTGGCTATGGCTACACCTTC.

The chain recombines TRBV7-9 with TRBJ2-5; D might be TRBD2 (6 bases). Trimming removed 3 bases from V and 1 base from J, with 12 bases in between. Germline CDR1 reads SEHNR; CDR2 reads FQNEAQ (reference sequence). This CDR3 is 15 amino acids long. CDR3 in amino acids: CASSFGGLLQETQYF. In DNA form, the CDR3 reads TGTGCCAGCAGCTTTGGGGGGTTACTCCAAGAGACCCAGTACTTC.

The V and J genes are TRBV27 and TRBJ2-2; TRBD2 agrees at 13 bases. Germline V gene lookup returns CDR1 MNHEY and CDR2 SMNVEV (reference sequence). The CDR3 covers 18 residues. V dropped 5 bases and J dropped 0; count of bases not matched to a gene: 6. The CDR3 region has the DNA TGTGCCAGCAGTCTACGACTAGCGGGAGGTTCGAACACCGGGGAGCTGTTTTTT. Protein product: CASSLRLAGGSNTGELFF.

The rearrangement uses TRBV6-2 or TRBV6-3 and TRBJ2-7; D uncertain. The CDR3 consists of 12 residues. CDR1 MNHEY and CDR2 SVGEGT come from the germline V gene. With 2 bases removed from V and 6 bases from J, the gap between germline ends came to 8 bases. DNA of the CDR3: TGTGCCAGCAGTTACCTATCCCGCGAGCAGTACTTC. Protein sequence: CASSYLSREQYF.

This chain joins TRBV7-2 and TRBJ2-1; 7 bases are shared with TRBD1. CDR3 size: 15 residues. Per germline, CDR1 SGHTA and CDR2 FQGNSA. V was pared by 4 bases and J by 9 bases, with 12 bases of the junction left unmatched. As DNA, the CDR3 is TGTGCCAGCAGCTCCGGGACAGCCCGGTCGGGTGAGCAGTTCTTC. This translates into CASSSGTARSGEQFF.

This rearrangement joins TRBV6-5 to TRBJ1-2, with D possibly TRBD1 on 6 matching bases. CDR1 MNHEY and CDR2 SVGAGI come from the germline V gene. V lost 6 bases and J lost 4, with 18 bases in between. The CDR3 has 15 residues. For the CDR3, the DNA is TGTGCCAGCAGCCAAACGGGGGGCCGCTTCTATGGCTACACCTTC. Translation: CASSQTGGRFYGYTF.